This TCR beta chain was sequenced during a study of blood T cells in healthy people across ages. Next came a second PCR, run for about 7 to 11 cycles, which used a sample-barcoded 5' primer along with a J-beta primer mix. TCRdb re-derived calls from the 5' RACE reads in MiXCR, one entry per CDR3 protein. The sample yields more than 550,000 distinct CDR3 sequences, about 20% seen once. Germline values: CDR1 SGHTA, CDR2 FQGNSA. This CDR3 region has 12 residues. V was shortened by 4 bases and J by 9 bases, with 10 bases between the two germline ends. Sequenced material: blood. This receptor was taken from a man in his sixties or seventies in good health. This chain links TRBV7-2 with TRBJ1-5; D gene ambiguous. CDR3 sequence: CASSYTNGPQHF. The CDR3 bases are TGTGCCAGCAGCTATACCAACGGGCCCCAGCATTTT.